A single T cell receptor (beta chain) is shown here with its context. Its matching antigen is unknown. The sample belongs to a study of T-cell memory formation after mild COVID-19. Libraries for TCRalpha and TCRbeta carried sample barcodes and unique molecular identifiers via 5'RACE. TCRdb redid the calling of the 5' RACE reads with MiXCR, one entry per CDR3 protein. The table has about 130,000 distinct CDR3 sequences, approximately 15% seen once. Overall study results and limits: Confirmation was lacking for SARS-CoV-2 specificity of second-wave clones that peaked on day 37. Most CD4+ clones that shrank were in CM and EM, while CD8+ ones turned up in EMRA. Contracting clones from day 15 to 85 showed balanced CD4/CD8; later expanders favored CD4+.

The V and J ends lost 5 bases and 8 bases respectively, with 9 bases between them. This CDR3 spans 12 amino acids. CDR1 SGHTA and CDR2 FQGNSA come from the germline V gene. The sequencing sample was made of PBMCs or a T cell subset sorted from them (not recorded which). This receptor was taken from a man aged 18-30 years who had mild COVID-19 (a few samples of this study predate the infection). Cell type and time point are not known. This chain joins TRBV7-2 and TRBJ2-2; D call uncertain. The CDR3 loop reads CASSRAPGELFF. The CDR3 bases are TGTGCCAGCAGCCGAGCGCCTGGGGAGCTGTTTTTT.